A single sample gave rise to the 22 T cell receptor beta chains below, sequenced in a study of T-cell reconstitution after alpha-beta-depleted transplantation in children. Unique molecular identifiers were incorporated when the TCRbeta library was constructed. TCRdb redid the calling of the PCR reads with MiXCR, one entry per CDR3 protein. This table has 60,000 to 100,000 distinct CDR3 sequences, less than 20% appearing once. Sequenced material: PBMCs, mostly from graft donor cells, taken 360 days after TCRalphabeta/CD19-depleted stem cell transplant. These receptor sequences come from a male patient aged 2-10 years who had a stem cell transplant for acute lymphoblastic leukemia, so the T cells may come from the graft donor.

This clonotype was picked up a small number of times. This chain links TRBV4-1 with TRBJ1-1; TRBD1 might be the D (6 bases). The V and J ends lost 3 bases and 5 bases respectively, with 16 bases between them. Germline V gene lookup returns CDR1 MGHRA and CDR2 YSYEKL. CDR3 length: 15 residues. For the CDR3, the DNA is TGCGCCAGCAGCCACTGGACAGTGAGGGAGACTGAAGCTTTCTTT. This sequence encodes CASSHWTVRETEAFF.

J is TRBJ1-1 and V is TRBV28; D gene ambiguous. Trimming removed 2 bases from V and 7 bases from J, with 8 bases in between. This CDR3 region has 12 residues. The V gene's germline CDR1 is MDHEN and CDR2 SYDVKM. The CDR3 sequence: CASSLTFREAFF. The CDR3 coding sequence is TGTGCCAGCAGTTTAACTTTTCGTGAAGCTTTCTTT.

The chain recombines TRBV6-5 with TRBJ2-7, with 13 nucleotides matching TRBD2. Per germline, CDR1 MNHEY and CDR2 SVGAGI. The CDR3 sequence is 15 residues long. After removal of 4 bases from V and 3 bases from J, the junction contained 3 bases not matched to a gene. The chain's CDR3 is CASSSWTSGSYEQYF. For the CDR3, the DNA is TGTGCCAGCAGTTCCTGGACTAGCGGGAGCTACGAGCAGTACTTC.

This clonotype was seen only a few times. This chain uses TRBV24-1 with TRBJ2-2; D gene ambiguous. Germline lookup yields CDR1 KGHDR and CDR2 SFDVKD. The CDR3 extends over 15 amino acids. Trimming shortened V by 3 bases and J by 7 bases, and 14 bases separated the two germline ends. The CDR3 loop reads CATSDARHALGELFF. The DNA for the CDR3 is TGTGCCACCAGTGATGCCAGACATGCTCTCGGGGAGCTGTTTTTT.

This clonotype was counted ten times or more. The chain joins TRBV5-1 to TRBJ2-3; no clear D gene. Trimming took off 7 bases at V and 1 base at J, with 13 bases between the two ends. There are 14 residues in the CDR3. CDR1 and CDR2 from the germline V gene are SGHRS and YFSETQ. The CDR3 nucleotides are TGCGCCAGCGCTCCCACTCTGGGCACAGATACGCAGTATTTT. Translating gives CASAPTLGTDTQYF.

This clonotype was counted only a few times. V and J are TRBV11-2 and TRBJ2-6; 7 bases match TRBD2. The CDR3 is 15 residues long. Trimming removed 6 bases from V and 11 bases from J; junction bases left unmatched: 13. CDR1 is SGHAT, CDR2 FQNNGV, per germline. This CDR3 is CASRAREDGVDVLTF. In DNA form, the CDR3 reads TGTGCCAGCAGGGCCCGGGAGGACGGGGTCGACGTCCTGACTTTC. The full variable domain, rest sourced from reference TRBV11-2 and TRBJ2-6, is EAGVAQSPRYKIIEKRQSVAFWCNPISGHATLYWYQQILGQGPKLLIQFQNNGVVDDSQLPKDRFSAERLKGVDSTLKIQPAKLEDSAVYLCASRAREDGVDVLTFGAGSRLTVL.

This clonotype was detected only a few times. The chain employs TRBV7-9 and TRBJ2-7; TRBD1 matches at 8 bases. This CDR3 comprises 15 residues. V gave up 1 base and J gave up 7 bases; unmatched junction bases: 9. The germline gives CDR1 SEHNR, CDR2 FQNEAQ (reference sequence). CDR3 loop: CASSLVRTGSGEQYF. CDR3 DNA: TGTGCCAGCAGCTTAGTCAGGACAGGGTCCGGGGAGCAGTACTTC.

This chain links TRBV6-1 with TRBJ2-7, with 8 nucleotides matching TRBD2. The V segment lost 5 bases and the J segment 4 bases; nucleotides outside the gene matches: 7. Germline CDR1 MNHNS, CDR2 SASEGT. This CDR3 is built from 14 residues. Written as DNA, the CDR3 is TGTGCCAGCAGTCCGGGACTAGGGACGTACGAGCAGTACTTC. Its translation is CASSPGLGTYEQYF.

CDR3 bases: TGTGCCAGCAGCTTGGACGTCTCCTCCTACGAGCAGTACTTC. Translating gives CASSLDVSSYEQYF. The chain carries TRBV5-5 and TRBJ2-7; D is unresolved. The CDR3 runs to 14 residues. CDR1 is SGHKS and CDR2 is YYEKEE in the germline V gene (reference sequence). V dropped 0 bases and J dropped 0 bases, with 7 bases sitting between them.

This clonotype was picked up a small number of times. This CDR3 is CASSFKVYEQYF. The CDR3, as DNA: TGTGCCAGCAGCTTTAAAGTCTACGAGCAGTACTTC. V and J are TRBV7-9 and TRBJ2-7; D is ambiguous. CDR1 and CDR2 (germline): SEHNR, FQNEAQ (reference sequence). Deletions cut 3 bases from V and 3 bases from J, with 6 bases between. CDR3 length: 12 residues.

This clonotype turned up a few times. The chain links TRBV7-9 to TRBJ1-1; a weak D match, TRBD1 (5 bases). CDR3 size: 13 residues. V was trimmed by 5 bases and J by 7 bases, leaving 14 bases between them. Germline assignment: CDR1 SEHNR and CDR2 FQNEAQ (reference sequence). CDR3 coding DNA: TGTGCCAGCAGCCTTCCGGGACCAGTTGAAGCTTTCTTT. It codes for CASSLPGPVEAFF. The full variable domain, with the rest looked up from reference TRBV7-9 and TRBJ1-1, is DTGVSQNPRHKITKRGQNVTFRCDPISEHNRLYWYRQTLGQGPEFLTYFQNEAQLEKSRLLSDRFSAERPKGSFSTLEIQRTEQGDSAMYLCASSLPGPVEAFFGQGTRLTVV.

The chain carries TRBV5-1 and TRBJ2-1, with a weak D call TRBD2 (5 bases). This CDR3 comprises 14 residues. Germline V gives CDR1 SGHRS, CDR2 YFSETQ. With 2 bases removed from V and 6 bases from J, the gap between germline ends came to 12 bases. CDR3 amino acids: CASSFGVLTNEQFF. CDR3 DNA: TGCGCCAGCAGCTTCGGGGTTCTCACCAATGAGCAGTTCTTC.

This clonotype came up a few times. The chain recombines TRBV11-2 with TRBJ2-1; tentatively, D is TRBD1 (5 bases). Germline CDR1 SGHAT, CDR2 FQNNGV. The CDR3 is made up of 11 amino acids. V was clipped by 4 bases and J by 10 bases, with 8 bases between them. CDR3 nucleotides: TGTGCCAGCAGCTCCCCAGGGGAGCAGTTCTTC. This codes for CASSSPGEQFF.

The chain couples TRBV5-4 to TRBJ2-3; D tentatively fits TRBD1 or TRBD2 (6 bases each). The CDR3 is made up of 15 amino acids. The V gene's germline CDR1 is SGHNT and CDR2 YYREEE (reference sequence). V dropped 3 bases and J dropped 6 bases, with 17 bases sitting between them. The CDR3 sequence is CASSSPGAGRDTQYF. As DNA, the CDR3 is TGTGCCAGCAGCTCCCCAGGGGCGGGAAGGGATACGCAGTATTTT. Variable domain in full (rest from reference TRBV5-4 and TRBJ2-3): ETGVTQSPTHLIKTRGQQVTLRCSSQSGHNTVSWYQQALGQGPQFIFQYYREEENGRGNFPPRFSGLQFPNYSSELNVNALELDDSALYLCASSSPGAGRDTQYFGPGTRLTVL.

The V gene is TRBV5-1, the J gene TRBJ2-2; D is ambiguous. V shed 4 bases and J shed 5 bases, with 6 bases lying between them. The germline V gene encodes CDR1 SGHRS and CDR2 YFSETQ. The CDR3 runs to 12 residues. The CDR3 DNA follows: TGCGCCAGCAGCCAACAAACCGGGGAGCTGTTTTTT. This codes for CASSQQTGELFF.

This chain connects TRBV20-1 to TRBJ2-5; 13 positions match TRBD2. Looked up from germline, CDR1 is DFQATT and CDR2 is SNEGSKA (reference sequence). The CDR3 consists of 16 residues. V dropped 2 bases and J dropped 5; count of bases not matched to a gene: 8. The DNA for the CDR3 is TGCAGTGCTAGATCCGGACTAGCGGGAGTTCGGGAGACCCAGTACTTC. Protein: CSARSGLAGVRETQYF.

This clonotype was observed many times. V is TRBV7-9 and J is TRBJ2-5; D gene uncertain. This CDR3 is 14 amino acids long. Germline V CDR1 and CDR2: SEHNR, FQNEAQ (reference sequence). Trimming cost V 1 base and J 4 bases, with 10 bases left between them. CDR3 in DNA: TGTGCCAGCAGCTTAGAACTCGGGCGAGAGACCCAGTACTTC. Translating gives CASSLELGRETQYF.

Details on this clonotype: Relative to the germline gene, one junction end is altered; a read error may explain this. The genes are TRBV20-1 and TRBJ2-1; tentatively, D is TRBD2 (6 bases). This CDR3 has 15 amino acids. The germline V gene has CDR1 DFQATT and CDR2 SNEGSKA (reference sequence). CDR3 amino acids: CSARDAEGGYNVQFF. The DNA of the CDR3 is TGCAGTGCTAGAGATGCGGAGGGAGGCTACAATGTGCAGTTCTTC.

The gene calls are TRBV18 and TRBJ2-7; D unresolved. Trimming shortened V by 2 bases and J by 7 bases, and 9 bases separated the two germline ends. Germline V CDR1 and CDR2: KGHSH, LQKENI. The CDR3 runs to 12 residues. For the CDR3, the DNA is TGTGCCAGCTCACCAAAATCGCGTGAGCAGTACTTC. Protein: CASSPKSREQYF. The variable domain in full, with the rest retrieved from reference TRBV18 and TRBJ2-7, is NAGVMQNPRHLVRRRGQEARLRCSPMKGHSHVYWYRQLPEEGLKFMVYLQKENIIDESGMPKERFSAEFPKEGPSILRIQQVVRGDSAAYFCASSPKSREQYFGPGTRLTVT.

The table lists this clonotype with many counts. The chain combines TRBV20-1 with TRBJ2-7; D possibly uses TRBD1 or TRBD2 (5 bases each). The CDR3 is 13 residues long. The V end lost 5 bases, the J end lost 3 bases, and 14 bases lay between the germline ends. Germline V CDR1 and CDR2: DFQATT, SNEGSKA (reference sequence). The CDR3 DNA is TGCAGTGCTGGGGACCGAGGAGGCTACGAGCAGTACTTC. Translated, it gives CSAGDRGGYEQYF.

This clonotype has a count of ten or more. The gene calls are TRBV12-3 or TRBV12-4 and TRBJ2-1; TRBD1 might be the D (6 bases). The CDR3 sequence is 12 residues long. Trimming left V 9 bases short and J 6 bases short, with 12 bases between. The CDR3 here is CASRGWTNEQFF. The CDR3, as DNA: TGTGCCAGTAGGGGGTGGACCAATGAGCAGTTCTTC.

This clonotype occurred a few times. V is TRBV12-3 or TRBV12-4 and J is TRBJ1-3; possible D gene TRBD1, 5 bases. Deletions cut 1 base from V and 2 bases from J, with 9 bases between. The CDR3 covers 15 residues. CDR3 amino acids: CASSLVWGAGNTIYF. The CDR3 nucleotides read TGTGCCAGCAGTTTAGTATGGGGGGCTGGAAACACCATATATTTT.